This TCR beta chain was sequenced during a study of T cells in Graves' hyperthyroidism and ophthalmopathy. Looking at the study overall: Peripheral blood specimens were obtained at initial diagnosis, prior to any treatment. Points from the study as a whole: Ophthalmopathy was told apart from stable hyperthyroidism by a 13 V-J model.

A note on this clonotype: No antigen is known for it.

Preceding any ophthalmopathy symptoms, the blood sample dates from first hyperthyroidism diagnosis. The TCR beta CDR3 regions underwent amplification using RNA transcripts as the source. Primed by the HTBI set, a first-round RT-PCR was run on the TCR CDR3. MiXCR, applied by TCRdb to the multiplex PCR reads, yields one record per CDR3 protein. The sample records approximately 720,000 distinct CDR3 sequences, around 20% being singletons. V was clipped by 3 bases and J by 0 bases; unmatched bases: 12. The length of the CDR3 is 20 residues. Germline V gene lookup returns CDR1 MNHNS and CDR2 SASEGT. This TCR derives from a woman aged 50 to 60 with Graves' hyperthyroidism that later progressed to Graves' ophthalmopathy. The rearrangement uses TRBV6-1 and TRBJ1-3; 12 bases align to TRBD1. The sequenced material came from blood. The CDR3 bases are TGTGCCAGCAGTGATGTGTGGGACAGGGGGCGAGGAAGCTCTGGAAACACCATATATTTT. It encodes CASSDVWDRGRGSSGNTIYF.